This TCR beta chain was found in a study of blood T cell repertoires in COVID-19. Background on the study: Samples came from the United States, Italy and Spain, spanning acute and convalescent COVID-19.

The CDR3 consists of 13 residues. The V end lost 1 base, the J end lost 6 bases, and 10 bases lay between the germline ends. Germline V gene lookup returns CDR1 SGHRS and CDR2 YFSETQ. Comment on this clone: Other DNA sequences in the same sample also yield this CDR3.

Generated by immunoSEQ multiplex PCR, the TCRdb table keeps only in-frame clones and is missing some. The table has roughly 190,000 clones, approximately 90% seen once; the top ten hold about 22%. Everyone who took part was about 18 to 90 years old, and they came from 20 to 25 US areas. Membership in each cohort depended on participant-reported clinical history. The sample taken for sequencing was PBMCs or T cells enriched from blood (not recorded which). This clonotype originated in a woman in her 40s in a cohort exposed to, infected with or recovered from COVID-19 (not recorded which). V gene TRBV5-1 combines with J gene TRBJ1-1; maybe TRBD1 (6 bases). The CDR3 protein is CASSLRGGPEAFF. The CDR3, as DNA: TGCGCCAGCAGCTTGAGGGGGGGACCTGAAGCTTTCTTT.